Below, 14 T cell receptor beta chains from the same sample are listed, as sequenced in a study of PD-L1 blockade in urothelial cancer. Measured with immunoSEQ multiplex PCR; TCRdb has only the in-frame clones, and not every one. Here the sample spans under 120,000 clones, approximately 85% being singletons. This specimen consisted of PBMCs, obtained around atezolizumab (anti-PD-L1) treatment. These receptor sequences come from a man in his fifties with urothelial cancer.

The V gene is TRBV7-9, the J gene TRBJ1-2; the D gene is possibly TRBD1 (5 bases). Trimming cost V 8 bases and J 4 bases, with 14 bases left between them. Looked up from germline, CDR1 is SEHNR and CDR2 is FQNEAQ (reference sequence). The CDR3 is 13 residues long. This CDR3 is CASAVGGTYGYTF. The CDR3 bases are TGTGCCAGCGCTGTAGGAGGGACCTATGGCTACACCTTC.

The chain combines TRBV18 with TRBJ2-3, with 8 bases aligning to TRBD1. Per the germline V gene, CDR1 is KGHSH and CDR2 is LQKENI. Trimming cost V 6 bases and J 6 bases; bases outside gene matches: 8. This CDR3 has 14 residues. The CDR3 is CASSTDRAPDTQYF. DNA for the CDR3: TGTGCCAGCTCCACGGACAGGGCGCCCGATACGCAGTATTTT.

This chain links TRBV5-6 with TRBJ1-1; 10 bases are shared with TRBD1. Germline V lookup: CDR1 SGHDT, CDR2 YYEEEE. Losses at the gene ends were 1 base for V and 5 bases for J; bases not matched to a gene: 8. The CDR3 sequence is 16 residues long. CDR3 bases: TGTGCCAGCAGCTTGTGGCTCGACAGGGGGCTTACTGAAGCTTTCTTT. Translated, it gives CASSLWLDRGLTEAFF.

This clone came up a few times. The CDR3 DNA reads as TGTGCCAGCAGTGCCGACACAACCTTCCGAAGGAATTCACCCCTCCACTTT. It codes for CASSADTTFRRNSPLHF. The chain uses TRBV6-1 and TRBJ1-6; D unclear. Germline V gene data show CDR1 as MNHNS and CDR2 as SASEGT. Trimming cost V 4 bases and J 7 bases, with 20 bases left between them. The CDR3 sequence is 17 residues long.

The chain combines TRBV6-5 with TRBJ1-4; D call uncertain. The CDR3 totals 15 residues. V was pared by 0 bases and J by 0 bases, with 5 bases between. Germline CDR1 reads MNHEY; CDR2 reads SVGAGI. The DNA of the CDR3 is TGTGCCAGCAGTTACTCGATAGCAACTAATGAAAAACTGTTTTTT. Amino acid sequence: CASSYSIATNEKLFF.

This clone was recorded once. The chain is built from TRBV5-1 and TRBJ2-1; D might be TRBD2 (5 bases). Per germline, CDR1 SGHRS and CDR2 YFSETQ. V lost 2 bases to trimming and J lost 7 bases, with 16 bases between them. This CDR3 is 15 amino acids long. CDR3 loop: CASSFVPGRGNEQFF. The CDR3 bases are TGCGCCAGCAGCTTCGTCCCGGGGAGAGGGAATGAGCAGTTCTTC.

This clone turned up a few times. The chain carries TRBV6-6 and TRBJ1-5; D not certain. The V gene lost 7 bases and the J gene lost 4 bases, with 14 bases spanning the gap. CDR1 and CDR2 from the germline V gene are MNHNY and SVGAGI (reference sequence). This CDR3 spans 14 amino acids. The CDR3 loop is CASTKTGSNQPQHF. CDR3 sequence (DNA): TGTGCCAGCACGAAAACGGGGAGTAATCAGCCCCAGCATTTT.

The chain uses TRBV28 and TRBJ1-1, with 7 positions matching TRBD1. V was pared by 6 bases and J by 0 bases, with 10 bases of the junction left unmatched. The germline V gene has CDR1 MDHEN and CDR2 SYDVKM. CDR3 length equals 16 residues. DNA of the CDR3: TGTGCCAGCAGCTCAGTCCGGACAGGAATGAACACTGAAGCTTTCTTT. Encoded protein: CASSSVRTGMNTEAFF.

This sequence joins TRBV4-1 and TRBJ2-2; TRBD2 matches at 14 bases. The CDR3 consists of 18 residues. The germline CDR1 and CDR2 sequences are MGHRA and YSYEKL. After removal of 4 bases from V and 3 bases from J, the junction contained 7 bases not matched to a gene. CDR3 coding DNA: TGCGCCAGCAGCCCGGGGGGACTAGCGGGAGCGGACACCGGGGAGCTGTTTTTT. It specifies CASSPGGLAGADTGELFF.

The chain couples TRBV7-6 to TRBJ1-1; D unresolved. The V gene's germline CDR1 is SGHVS and CDR2 FNYEAQ. This CDR3 has 13 residues. The V and J ends lost 0 bases and 3 bases respectively, with 5 bases between them. This CDR3 reads CASSLALHTEAFF. In DNA form, the CDR3 reads TGTGCCAGCAGCTTAGCCCTTCACACTGAAGCTTTCTTT. Based on the CDR3 plus reference TRBV7-6 and TRBJ1-1, the full variable domain is GAGVSQSPRYKVTKRGQDVALRCDPISGHVSLYWYRQALGQGPEFLTYFNYEAQQDKSGLPNDRFSAERPEGSISTLTIQRTEQRDSAMYRCASSLALHTEAFFGQGTRLTVV.

The table lists this clone with a few counts. The chain uses TRBV5-6 and TRBJ2-1, with a tentative D call TRBD1 (5 bases). Per the germline V gene, CDR1 is SGHDT and CDR2 is YYEEEE. The CDR3 spans 17 residues. V was shortened by 3 bases and J by 6 bases, with 22 bases between the two germline ends. CDR3 loop: CASSSKGWQVETNEQFF. In DNA, the CDR3 is TGTGCCAGCAGCTCAAAGGGGTGGCAGGTTGAGACCAATGAGCAGTTCTTC.

The chain joins TRBV30 to TRBJ2-3, with D possibly being TRBD1 (5 bases). CDR1 is GTSNPN and CDR2 is SVGIG in the germline V gene (reference sequence). Between the trimmed V and J ends, which lost 6 bases and 3 bases, there was a span of 10 bases. There are 12 residues in the CDR3. CDR3 in amino acids: CACRVRTDTQYF. CDR3 coding DNA: TGTGCCTGCAGGGTTCGGACAGATACGCAGTATTTT. The full variable domain, in which reference TRBV30 and TRBJ2-3 provide the parts outside the CDR3, is SQTIHQWPATLVQPVGSPLSLECTVEGTSNPNLYWYRQAAGRGLQLLFYSVGIGQISSEVPQNLSASRPQDRQFILSSKKLLLSDSGFYLCACRVRTDTQYFGPGTRLTVL.

V gene TRBV19 combines with J gene TRBJ1-5; D gene uncertain. V dropped 7 bases and J dropped 3 bases, with 13 bases sitting between them. Germline CDR1 reads LNHDA; CDR2 reads SQIVND (reference sequence). The CDR3 totals 14 residues. The CDR3 DNA sequence: TGTGCCAGTAACGTCCGCAGGCACAATCAGCCCCAGCATTTT. It translates to CASNVRRHNQPQHF.

The chain combines TRBV7-6 with TRBJ1-2; no firm D call. Trimming removed 3 bases at V and 6 bases at J, with 11 bases between. The CDR3 has 13 amino acids. CDR1 is SGHVS and CDR2 is FNYEAQ in the germline V gene. CDR3 in amino acids: CASSLAQVDGYTF. CDR3 coding DNA: TGTGCCAGCAGCTTGGCGCAGGTCGATGGCTACACCTTC.